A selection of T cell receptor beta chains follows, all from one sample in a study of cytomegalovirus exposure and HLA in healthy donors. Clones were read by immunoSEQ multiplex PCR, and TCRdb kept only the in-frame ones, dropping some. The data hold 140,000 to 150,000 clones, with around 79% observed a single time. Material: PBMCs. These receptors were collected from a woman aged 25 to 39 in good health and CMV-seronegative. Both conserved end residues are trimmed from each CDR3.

cdr3_aa: ASSFSRGGNTEAF; cdr3_length: 13; v_call: TRBV7-6; j_call: TRBJ1-1
cdr3_aa: ASSTYSIMNTEAF; cdr3_length: 13; v_call: TRBV19; j_call: TRBJ1-1
cdr3_aa: ASGGRGQGTYEQY; cdr3_length: 13; v_call: TRBV27; j_call: TRBJ2-7
cdr3_aa: ASSLGTGLYEQY; cdr3_length: 12; v_call: TRBV6-6; j_call: TRBJ2-7
cdr3_aa: SSITGGTGELF; cdr3_length: 11; v_call: TRBV29-1; j_call: TRBJ2-2
cdr3_aa: ASSRLTVLRRETQY; cdr3_length: 14; v_call: TRBV5-6; j_call: TRBJ2-5
cdr3_aa: ASSVLTGSGGYT; cdr3_length: 12; v_call: TRBV25-1; j_call: TRBJ1-2
cdr3_aa: ASSQRPPSGYTEAF; cdr3_length: 14; v_call: TRBV14; j_call: TRBJ1-1
cdr3_aa: ASSPGSSGNTIY; cdr3_length: 12; v_call: TRBV11-3; j_call: TRBJ1-3
cdr3_aa: ASSPGGGADTEAF; cdr3_length: 13; v_call: TRBV18; j_call: TRBJ1-1
cdr3_aa: ASSWGQGYNSPLH; cdr3_length: 13; v_call: TRBV7-2; j_call: TRBJ1-6
cdr3_aa: ASSLGQANTEAF; cdr3_length: 12; v_call: TRBV6-5; j_call: TRBJ1-1
cdr3_aa: ASSLDFRANYGYT; cdr3_length: 13; v_call: TRBV7-9; j_call: TRBJ1-2
cdr3_aa: ASSLYSSYEQY; cdr3_length: 11; v_call: TRBV7-9; j_call: TRBJ2-7
cdr3_aa: ASSVAGGLTGELF; cdr3_length: 13; v_call: TRBV9; j_call: TRBJ2-2
cdr3_aa: ASSLSGTGVHEQY; cdr3_length: 13; v_call: TRBV11-3; j_call: TRBJ2-7
cdr3_aa: ASSEGGGWGRIYGYT; cdr3_length: 15; v_call: TRBV6-1; j_call: TRBJ1-2
cdr3_aa: ASSEQPRANYGYT; cdr3_length: 13; v_call: TRBV6-1; j_call: TRBJ1-2
cdr3_aa: ASNRIGSSYEQY; cdr3_length: 12; v_call: TRBV6-6; j_call: TRBJ2-7
cdr3_aa: ASSLMGTGFDGYT; cdr3_length: 13; v_call: TRBV5-1; j_call: TRBJ1-2
cdr3_aa: ASSQGRGAGNTIY; cdr3_length: 13; v_call: TRBV6-1; j_call: TRBJ1-3
cdr3_aa: ASSFSGGRTDTQY; cdr3_length: 13; v_call: TRBV27; j_call: TRBJ2-3
cdr3_aa: ASREGGSLMYGKLF; cdr3_length: 14; v_call: TRBV2; j_call: TRBJ1-4
cdr3_aa: ASSSSMDTEAF; cdr3_length: 11; v_call: TRBV7-7; j_call: TRBJ1-1
cdr3_aa: ASLEREFGEKLF; cdr3_length: 12; v_call: TRBV6-6; j_call: TRBJ1-4
cdr3_aa: ASSSTHPERDGETQY; cdr3_length: 15; v_call: TRBV7-9; j_call: TRBJ2-5
cdr3_aa: ASSSQPLSGNQPQH; cdr3_length: 14; v_call: TRBV5-1; j_call: TRBJ1-5
cdr3_aa: ASTGTVNTGELF; cdr3_length: 12; v_call: TRBV2; j_call: TRBJ2-2
cdr3_aa: ASKPGYSYNEQF; cdr3_length: 12; v_call: TRBV28; j_call: TRBJ2-1
cdr3_aa: ASSPTGAGNQPQH; cdr3_length: 13; v_call: TRBV6-5; j_call: TRBJ1-5
cdr3_aa: ASSPRRSPAAEQY; cdr3_length: 13; v_call: TRBV10-1; j_call: TRBJ2-7
cdr3_aa: ASSHRTGNSPLH; cdr3_length: 12; v_call: TRBV7-2; j_call: TRBJ1-6
cdr3_aa: ASRPGTGREKLF; cdr3_length: 12; v_call: TRBV6-5; j_call: TRBJ1-4
cdr3_aa: ASSLEWGGGAEETQY; cdr3_length: 15; v_call: TRBV7-6; j_call: TRBJ2-5
cdr3_aa: ASSFRFGTGFEKLF; cdr3_length: 14; v_call: TRBV5-6; j_call: TRBJ1-4
cdr3_aa: ASSVSGTEAF; cdr3_length: 10; v_call: TRBV9; j_call: TRBJ1-1
cdr3_aa: ASSLSGAAETQY; cdr3_length: 12; v_call: TRBV9; j_call: TRBJ2-5
cdr3_aa: ASSVSGSSYNEQF; cdr3_length: 13; v_call: TRBV9; j_call: TRBJ2-1
cdr3_aa: ASSLDLARQY; cdr3_length: 10; v_call: TRBV11-2; j_call: TRBJ2-4
cdr3_aa: ASPQGDRTLTEAF; cdr3_length: 13; v_call: TRBV27; j_call: TRBJ1-1
cdr3_aa: ASSATPTGPGYT; cdr3_length: 12; v_call: TRBV9; j_call: TRBJ1-2
cdr3_aa: SSSLIVGEQF; cdr3_length: 10; v_call: TRBV7-9; j_call: TRBJ2-1
cdr3_aa: ASSLFGDRGRGRSNEQF; cdr3_length: 17; v_call: TRBV27; j_call: TRBJ2-1
cdr3_aa: ATSRAPHSVPPF; cdr3_length: 12; v_call: TRBV15; j_call: TRBJ2-1
cdr3_aa: ASSLGGDTSGYT; cdr3_length: 12; v_call: TRBV5-1; j_call: TRBJ1-2
cdr3_aa: ASRVTGQGNSYEQY; cdr3_length: 14; v_call: TRBV6-6; j_call: TRBJ2-7
cdr3_aa: ASSQRTGMAEAF; cdr3_length: 12; v_call: TRBV6-5; j_call: TRBJ1-1
cdr3_aa: ASSQRGGSSTDTQY; cdr3_length: 14; v_call: TRBV2; j_call: TRBJ2-3
cdr3_aa: ASSEGWGQMNTEAF; cdr3_length: 14; v_call: TRBV2; j_call: TRBJ1-1
cdr3_aa: AWRTGVTEAF; cdr3_length: 10; v_call: TRBV30; j_call: TRBJ1-1
cdr3_aa: ASSYDRDEKLF; cdr3_length: 11; v_call: TRBV6-5; j_call: TRBJ1-4
cdr3_aa: ASSTQGRLGGSTGELF; cdr3_length: 16; v_call: TRBV9; j_call: TRBJ2-2
cdr3_aa: ASSLEGTVNTEAF; cdr3_length: 13; v_call: TRBV7-2; j_call: TRBJ1-1